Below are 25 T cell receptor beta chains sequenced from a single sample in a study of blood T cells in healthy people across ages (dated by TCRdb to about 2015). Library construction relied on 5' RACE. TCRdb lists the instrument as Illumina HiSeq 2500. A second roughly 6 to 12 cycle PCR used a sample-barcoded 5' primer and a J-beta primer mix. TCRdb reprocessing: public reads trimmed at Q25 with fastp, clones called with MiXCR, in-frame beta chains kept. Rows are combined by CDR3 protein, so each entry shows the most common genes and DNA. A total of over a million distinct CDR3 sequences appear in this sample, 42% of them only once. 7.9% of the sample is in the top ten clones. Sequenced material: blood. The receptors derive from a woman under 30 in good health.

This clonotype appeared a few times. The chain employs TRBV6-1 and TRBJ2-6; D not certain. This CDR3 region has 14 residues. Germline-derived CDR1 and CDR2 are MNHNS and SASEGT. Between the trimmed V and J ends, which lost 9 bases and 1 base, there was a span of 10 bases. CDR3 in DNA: TGTGCCAGGAAGGACCTTTCTGGGGCCAACGTCCTGACTTTC. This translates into CARKDLSGANVLTF.

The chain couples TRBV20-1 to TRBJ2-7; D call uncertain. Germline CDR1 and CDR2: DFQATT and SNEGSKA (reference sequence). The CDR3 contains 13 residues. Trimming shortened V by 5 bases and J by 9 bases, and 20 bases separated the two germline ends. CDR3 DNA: TGCAGTGCTCTTGCGGCTGTTTCCTATGGGCAGTACTTC. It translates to CSALAAVSYGQYF.

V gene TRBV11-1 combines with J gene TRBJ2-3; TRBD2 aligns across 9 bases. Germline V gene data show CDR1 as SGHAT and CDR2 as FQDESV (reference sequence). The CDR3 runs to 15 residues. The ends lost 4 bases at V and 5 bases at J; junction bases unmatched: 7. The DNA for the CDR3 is TGTGCCAGCAGCTCTTCAGCGGGGGGTATAGATACGCAGTATTTT. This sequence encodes CASSSSAGGIDTQYF.

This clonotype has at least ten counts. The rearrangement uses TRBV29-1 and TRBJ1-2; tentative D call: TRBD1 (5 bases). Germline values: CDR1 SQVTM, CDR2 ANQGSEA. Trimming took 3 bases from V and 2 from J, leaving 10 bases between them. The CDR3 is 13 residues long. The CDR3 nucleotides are TGCAGCGTTGAGGCAGGGAAGAACTATGGCTACACCTTC. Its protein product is CSVEAGKNYGYTF.

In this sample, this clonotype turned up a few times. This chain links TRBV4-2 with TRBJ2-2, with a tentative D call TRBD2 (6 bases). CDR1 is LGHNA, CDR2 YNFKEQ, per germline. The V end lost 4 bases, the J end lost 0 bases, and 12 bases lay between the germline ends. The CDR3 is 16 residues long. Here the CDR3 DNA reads TGTGCCAGCAGCCCCCCGGTAGCGGCGAACACCGGGGAGCTGTTTTTT. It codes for CASSPPVAANTGELFF.

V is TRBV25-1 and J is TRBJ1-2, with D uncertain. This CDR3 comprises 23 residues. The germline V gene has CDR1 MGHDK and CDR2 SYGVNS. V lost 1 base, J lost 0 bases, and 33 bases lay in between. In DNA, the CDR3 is TGTGCCAGCAGTGAATTTTTTTATGGTCAAGGAGCCCTACCTGAGATCACTAACTATGGCTACACCTTC. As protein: CASSEFFYGQGALPEITNYGYTF.

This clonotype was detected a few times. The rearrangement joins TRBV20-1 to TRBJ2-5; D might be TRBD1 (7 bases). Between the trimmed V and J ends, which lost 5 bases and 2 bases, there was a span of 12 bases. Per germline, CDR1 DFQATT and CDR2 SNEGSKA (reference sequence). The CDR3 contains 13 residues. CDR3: CSAPQGGQETQYF. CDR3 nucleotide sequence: TGCAGTGCTCCGCAGGGGGGTCAAGAGACCCAGTACTTC.

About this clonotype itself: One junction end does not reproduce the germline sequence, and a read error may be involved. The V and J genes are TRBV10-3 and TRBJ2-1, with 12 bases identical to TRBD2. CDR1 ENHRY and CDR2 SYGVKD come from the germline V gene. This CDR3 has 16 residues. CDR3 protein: CAVSLTAGTSGNEQFF. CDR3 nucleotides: TGTGCCGTCAGCTTAACTGCCGGGACTAGCGGGAATGAGCAGTTCTTC.

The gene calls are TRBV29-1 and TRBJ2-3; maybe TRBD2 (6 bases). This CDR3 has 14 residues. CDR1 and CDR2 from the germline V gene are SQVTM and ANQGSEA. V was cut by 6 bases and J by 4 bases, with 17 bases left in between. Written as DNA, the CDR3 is TGCAGCGTGGGGGGAACTCCGGGGTCAGATACGCAGTATTTT. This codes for CSVGGTPGSDTQYF.

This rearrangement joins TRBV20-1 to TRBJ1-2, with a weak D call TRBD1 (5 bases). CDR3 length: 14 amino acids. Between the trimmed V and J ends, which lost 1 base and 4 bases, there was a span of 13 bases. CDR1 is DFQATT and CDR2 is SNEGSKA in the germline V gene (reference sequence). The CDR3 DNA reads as TGCAGTGCTAGAGCCCCCGGGACGGTCTATGGCTACACCTTC. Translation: CSARAPGTVYGYTF.

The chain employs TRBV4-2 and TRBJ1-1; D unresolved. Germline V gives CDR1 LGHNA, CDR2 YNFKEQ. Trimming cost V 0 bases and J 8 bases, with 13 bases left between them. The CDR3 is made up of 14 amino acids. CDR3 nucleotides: TGTGCCAGCAGCCAAGAGATCCTCAACCCGGAAGCTTTCTTT. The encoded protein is CASSQEILNPEAFF.

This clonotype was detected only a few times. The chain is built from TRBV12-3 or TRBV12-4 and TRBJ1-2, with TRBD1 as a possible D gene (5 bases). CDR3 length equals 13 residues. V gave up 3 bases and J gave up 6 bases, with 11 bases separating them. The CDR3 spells CASSLGRGNGYTF. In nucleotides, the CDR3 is TGTGCCAGCAGTTTGGGTCGGGGGAATGGCTACACCTTC.

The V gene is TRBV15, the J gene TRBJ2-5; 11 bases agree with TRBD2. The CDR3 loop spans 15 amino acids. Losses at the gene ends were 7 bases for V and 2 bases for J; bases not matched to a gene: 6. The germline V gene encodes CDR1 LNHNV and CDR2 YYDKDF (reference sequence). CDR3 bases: TGTGCCACCAATAATCGACTAGCGGGACAAGAGACCCAGTACTTC. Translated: CATNNRLAGQETQYF.

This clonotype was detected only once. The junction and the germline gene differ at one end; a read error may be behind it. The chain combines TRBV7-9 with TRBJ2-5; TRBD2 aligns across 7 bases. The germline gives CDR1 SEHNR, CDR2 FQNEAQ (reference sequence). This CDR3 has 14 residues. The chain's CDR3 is CASSLASSGETRYF. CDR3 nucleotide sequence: TGTGCCAGCAGCTTAGCGTCTAGCGGAGAGACCCGGTACTTC.

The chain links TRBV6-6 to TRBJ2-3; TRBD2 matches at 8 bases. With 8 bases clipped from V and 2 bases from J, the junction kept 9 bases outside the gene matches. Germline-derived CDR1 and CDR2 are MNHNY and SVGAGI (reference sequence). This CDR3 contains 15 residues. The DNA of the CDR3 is TGTGCCAGCCGCGAGCGGGGGAAAAACACAGATACGCAGTATTTT. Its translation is CASRERGKNTDTQYF.

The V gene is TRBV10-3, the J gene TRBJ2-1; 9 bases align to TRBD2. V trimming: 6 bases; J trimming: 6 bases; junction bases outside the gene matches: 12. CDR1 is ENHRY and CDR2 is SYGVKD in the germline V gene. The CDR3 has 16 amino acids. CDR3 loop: CAISPQGRGGVNEQFF. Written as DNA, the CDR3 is TGTGCCATCAGCCCCCAGGGGCGGGGGGGCGTCAATGAGCAGTTCTTC.

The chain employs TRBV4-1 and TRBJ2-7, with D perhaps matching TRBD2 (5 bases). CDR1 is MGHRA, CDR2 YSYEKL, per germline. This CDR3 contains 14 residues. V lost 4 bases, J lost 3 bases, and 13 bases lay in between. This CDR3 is CASSPVEGGYEQYF. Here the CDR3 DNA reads TGCGCCAGCAGCCCCGTAGAGGGCGGCTACGAGCAGTACTTC.

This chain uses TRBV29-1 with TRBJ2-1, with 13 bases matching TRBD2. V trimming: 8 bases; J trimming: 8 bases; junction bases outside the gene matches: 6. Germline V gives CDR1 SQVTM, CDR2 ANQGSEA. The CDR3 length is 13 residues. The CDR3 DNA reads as TGCAGCACTAGCGGGGGGGCCAGAGATGAGCAGTTCTTC. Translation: CSTSGGARDEQFF.

Here the CDR3 DNA reads TGTGCCAGCAGCTGGGACCCGACTAGCGGGGAGCAGTACTTC. It yields the protein CASSWDPTSGEQYF. The rearrangement links TRBV5-8 to TRBJ2-7; 10 bases are a match to TRBD2. CDR3 length: 14 residues. CDR1 is SGHTS, CDR2 YDEGEE, per germline. V lost 3 bases, J lost 7 bases, and 7 bases stayed unmatched.

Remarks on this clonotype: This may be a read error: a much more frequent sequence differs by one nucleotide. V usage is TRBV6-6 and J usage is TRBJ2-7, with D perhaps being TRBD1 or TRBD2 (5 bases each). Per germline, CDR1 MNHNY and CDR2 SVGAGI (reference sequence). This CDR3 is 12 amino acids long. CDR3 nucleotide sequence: TGTGCCAGCAGTCGGGACGTGTACGAGCAGTGCTTC. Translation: CASSRDVYEQCF.

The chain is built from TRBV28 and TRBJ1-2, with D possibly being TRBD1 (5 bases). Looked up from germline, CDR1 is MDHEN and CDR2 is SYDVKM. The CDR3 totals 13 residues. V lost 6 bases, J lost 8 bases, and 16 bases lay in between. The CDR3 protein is CASSPGGTRGYTF. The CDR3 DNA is TGTGCCAGCAGCCCCGGGGGTACGAGGGGCTACACCTTC.

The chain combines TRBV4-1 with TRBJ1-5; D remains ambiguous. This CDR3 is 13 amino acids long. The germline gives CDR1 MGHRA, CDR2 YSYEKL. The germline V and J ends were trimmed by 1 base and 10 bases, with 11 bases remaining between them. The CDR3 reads CASSQALEGPQHF. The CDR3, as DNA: TGCGCCAGCAGCCAAGCCCTAGAGGGACCCCAGCATTTT.

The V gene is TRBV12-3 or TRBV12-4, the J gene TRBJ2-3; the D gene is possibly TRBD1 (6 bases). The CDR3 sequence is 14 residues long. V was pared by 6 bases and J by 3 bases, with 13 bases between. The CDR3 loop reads CASRGGVRTDTQYF. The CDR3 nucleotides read TGTGCCAGCAGAGGGGGAGTTCGTACAGATACGCAGTATTTT.

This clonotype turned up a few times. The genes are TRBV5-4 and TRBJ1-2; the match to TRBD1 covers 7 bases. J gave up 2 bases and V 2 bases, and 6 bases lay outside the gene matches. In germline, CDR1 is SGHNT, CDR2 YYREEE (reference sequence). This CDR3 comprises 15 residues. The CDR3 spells CASSLKDRTNYGYTF. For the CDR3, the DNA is TGTGCCAGCAGCTTAAAGGACAGGACCAACTATGGCTACACCTTC.

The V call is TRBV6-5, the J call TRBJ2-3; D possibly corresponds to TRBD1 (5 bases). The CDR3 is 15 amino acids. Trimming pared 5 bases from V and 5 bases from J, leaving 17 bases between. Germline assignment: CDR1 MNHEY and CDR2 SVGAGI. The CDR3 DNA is TGTGCCAGCAGTCAAAATACAAGGGGTAGAGATACGCAGTATTTT. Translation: CASSQNTRGRDTQYF.